A single sample gave rise to the 19 T cell receptor beta chains below, sequenced in a study of shared clonotypes between healthy human individuals. TCRdb keeps only in-frame clones here, not all; method: immunoSEQ multiplex PCR. The table has hundreds of thousands of clones, approximately 79% seen once. Sequenced sample: memory CD4+ T cells sorted from blood. As to subset: CD45RA-negative fraction. The source of these receptors is a woman aged 25 to 39 in good health.

This clone was seen a few times. The chain recombines TRBV10-1 with TRBJ2-7, with TRBD1 matching 8 bases. The CDR3 is 15 amino acids. After removal of 3 bases from V and 4 bases from J, the junction contained 8 bases not matched to a gene. Germline V lookup: CDR1 WNHNN, CDR2 SYGVQD (reference sequence). The CDR3, as DNA: TGCGCCAGCAGTGATACGAAGACAGGGGATTACGAGCAGTACTTC. This codes for CASSDTKTGDYEQYF.

The CDR3 spells CASSFHGLAATYEQYF. The CDR3 region has the DNA TGTGCCAGCAGTTTCCACGGACTAGCGGCGACCTACGAGCAGTACTTC. The rearrangement uses TRBV28 and TRBJ2-7, with TRBD2 matching over 10 bases. The CDR3 totals 16 residues. V shed 3 bases and J 2 bases; nucleotides not matched to a gene: 7. Germline CDR1 is MDHEN and CDR2 is SYDVKM.

This clone was found many times. This chain links TRBV7-9 with TRBJ2-2, with a weak D call TRBD2 (5 bases). Per germline, CDR1 SEHNR and CDR2 FQNEAQ (reference sequence). Trimming cost V 6 bases and J 0 bases, with 17 bases left between them. CDR3 size: 17 residues. The CDR3 sequence: CASSQDSAAANTGELFF. The CDR3 DNA reads TGTGCCAGCAGTCAGGACTCAGCCGCCGCGAACACCGGGGAGCTGTTTTTT.

V is TRBV6-1 and J is TRBJ1-5, with D tentatively TRBD1 (6 bases). Trimming cost V 6 bases and J 11 bases, with 20 bases left between them. Germline V gene data show CDR1 as MNHNS and CDR2 as SASEGT. The CDR3 is 14 residues long. This CDR3 is CASRAQVGHLSQHF. In nucleotides, the CDR3 is TGTGCCAGCAGGGCACAGGTGGGACATCTATCCCAGCATTTT.

V is TRBV19 and J is TRBJ1-1, with D tentatively TRBD1 (5 bases). V was trimmed by 8 bases and J by 0 bases, leaving 7 bases between them. Germline CDR1 and CDR2: LNHDA and SQIVND (reference sequence). CDR3 length: 12 amino acids. CDR3 loop: CASRQMNTEAFF. The CDR3 region has the DNA TGTGCCAGTCGACAGATGAACACTGAAGCTTTCTTT.

There are a few counts of this clone. The genes are TRBV5-5 and TRBJ2-3; D not certain. The CDR3 sequence is 14 residues long. Trimming cost V 0 bases and J 3 bases, with 8 bases left between them. Germline lookup yields CDR1 SGHKS and CDR2 YYEKEE (reference sequence). CDR3 sequence (DNA): TGTGCCAGCAGCTTGGGAGACGTTACAGATACGCAGTATTTT. Amino acids: CASSLGDVTDTQYF. Using reference TRBV5-5 and TRBJ2-3 for the parts outside the CDR3, the full variable domain is DAGVTQSPTHLIKTRGQQVTLRCSPISGHKSVSWYQQVLGQGPQFIFQYYEKEERGRGNFPDRFSARQFPNYSSELNVNALLLGDSALYLCASSLGDVTDTQYFGPGTRLTVL.

The chain joins TRBV28 to TRBJ2-7; D perhaps matches TRBD2 (6 bases). V lost 4 bases and J 2 bases, leaving 18 bases between the germline ends. Germline V gene data show CDR1 as MDHEN and CDR2 as SYDVKM. This CDR3 spans 16 amino acids. The CDR3 DNA follows: TGTGCCAGCAGTTCAGGGTCGCTAGCGAGACCCTACGAGCAGTACTTC. Translated: CASSSGSLARPYEQYF.

The rearrangement uses TRBV30 and TRBJ1-5; no reliable D call. Looked up from germline, CDR1 is GTSNPN and CDR2 is SVGIG (reference sequence). The CDR3 has 12 amino acids. V lost 2 bases and J 6 bases, leaving 8 bases between the germline ends. CDR3 nucleotide sequence: TGTGCCTGGAGTAAGCGAACTCAGCCCCAGCATTTT. As protein: CAWSKRTQPQHF. Variable domain in full (rest from reference TRBV30 and TRBJ1-5): SQTIHQWPATLVQPVGSPLSLECTVEGTSNPNLYWYRQAAGRGLQLLFYSVGIGQISSEVPQNLSASRPQDRQFILSSKKLLLSDSGFYLCAWSKRTQPQHFGDGTRLSIL.

This clone has only a few counts. The chain employs TRBV6-5 and TRBJ2-7, with 8 bases lining up with TRBD1. This CDR3 comprises 15 residues. CDR1 is MNHEY, CDR2 SVGAGI, per germline. V trimming: 8 bases; J trimming: 5 bases; junction bases outside the gene matches: 14. This CDR3 reads CASSDSDRVVNEQYF. CDR3 sequence (DNA): TGTGCCAGCTCGGACTCGGACAGGGTCGTCAACGAGCAGTACTTC.

To note about this clone: An end of the junction differs from the germline gene, which may be a read error. The CDR3: CASSVVGEEGNPEAFF. The CDR3, as DNA: TGTGCCAGCAGCGTAGTAGGTGAAGAGGGGAACCCTGAAGCTTTCTTT. V usage is TRBV9 and J usage is TRBJ1-1, with a weak D call TRBD1 (5 bases). Germline V CDR1 and CDR2: SGDLS, YYNGEE. CDR3 length: 16 residues.

In its sample, this clone was seen once. This chain links TRBV5-4 with TRBJ2-5; 10 bases match TRBD2. V lost 3 bases and J lost 4; bases outside the gene matches: 6. Per the germline V gene, CDR1 is SGHNT and CDR2 is YYREEE (reference sequence). The CDR3 is 15 residues long. In DNA form, the CDR3 reads TGTGCCAGCAGCTCTTCTAGCGGGAGCATAGAGACCCAGTACTTC. Protein: CASSSSSGSIETQYF.

The chain couples TRBV28 to TRBJ1-5, with 8 bases identical to TRBD1. J gave up 0 bases and V 5 bases, and 3 bases lay outside the gene matches. The CDR3 contains 15 residues. Germline CDR1 reads MDHEN; CDR2 reads SYDVKM. The CDR3 coding sequence is TGTGCCAGCAGTGCCACAGGGGGTAGCAATCAGCCCCAGCATTTT. Its protein product is CASSATGGSNQPQHF.

This sequence joins TRBV19 and TRBJ2-1; 8 nucleotides align to TRBD2. The trim removed 3 bases at V and 2 bases at J, leaving 6 bases unmatched. Germline V gives CDR1 LNHDA, CDR2 SQIVND (reference sequence). The CDR3 consists of 16 residues. The CDR3 loop reads CASSMELAAAYNEQFF. The CDR3 DNA reads TGTGCCAGTAGTATGGAACTAGCGGCGGCCTACAATGAGCAGTTCTTC.

The chain is built from TRBV6-5 and TRBJ2-7; 8 bases align to TRBD2. Germline CDR1 is MNHEY and CDR2 is SVGAGI. This CDR3 has 14 residues. V dropped 2 bases and J dropped 1; count of bases not matched to a gene: 1. CDR3 amino acids: CASSYPGGSYEQYF. CDR3 DNA sequence: TGTGCCAGCAGTTACCCGGGGGGGTCCTACGAGCAGTACTTC.

The gene calls are TRBV11-2 and TRBJ1-2, with D possibly being TRBD1 (5 bases). Between the trimmed V and J ends, which lost 1 base and 4 bases, there was a span of 7 bases. The CDR3 length is 13 residues. The germline V gene encodes CDR1 SGHAT and CDR2 FQNNGV. This CDR3 reads CASSLGTPYGYTF. The CDR3 DNA reads as TGTGCCAGCAGCTTAGGGACACCCTATGGCTACACCTTC.

The chain carries TRBV5-1 and TRBJ2-7, with 7 bases matching TRBD1. With V trimmed by 4 bases and J by 2 bases, 9 bases remained unmatched. Germline V CDR1 and CDR2: SGHRS, YFSETQ. This CDR3 comprises 15 residues. CDR3 residues: CASSRVTGKAYEQYF. The CDR3 DNA reads as TGCGCCAGCAGCCGTGTGACAGGGAAAGCCTACGAGCAGTACTTC.

The chain couples TRBV28 to TRBJ2-1; 8 nucleotides line up with TRBD1. The germline gives CDR1 MDHEN, CDR2 SYDVKM. The junction had 3 bases not matched to a gene; V was cut back by 5 bases and J by 6 bases. This CDR3 has 13 amino acids. CDR3 in DNA: TGTGCCAGCAGTACCAGGGGGCGCAATGAGCAGTTCTTC. Amino acids: CASSTRGRNEQFF.

In this sample, this clone turned up a few times. This chain joins TRBV5-4 and TRBJ2-7, with D maybe TRBD1 (6 bases). Trimming shortened V by 6 bases and J by 0 bases, and 13 bases separated the two germline ends. From germline, CDR1 is SGHNT and CDR2 YYREEE (reference sequence). This CDR3 contains 14 residues. CDR3 nucleotides: TGTGCCAGCACTTGGGGGCCCTTCTCCTACGAGCAGTACTTC. Its protein product is CASTWGPFSYEQYF.

The chain employs TRBV18 and TRBJ1-5; unclear D gene. The CDR3 totals 13 residues. The V end was cut by 2 bases, the J end by 6 bases, with 8 bases between. Germline loops: CDR1 KGHSH, CDR2 LQKENI. The CDR3 region is CASSPGVAQPQHF. In nucleotides, the CDR3 is TGTGCCAGCTCACCAGGGGTGGCTCAGCCCCAGCATTTT. Full variable domain (remainder filled in from reference TRBV18 and TRBJ1-5): NAGVMQNPRHLVRRRGQEARLRCSPMKGHSHVYWYRQLPEEGLKFMVYLQKENIIDESGMPKERFSAEFPKEGPSILRIQQVVRGDSAAYFCASSPGVAQPQHFGDGTRLSIL.